This TCR beta chain was captured by sequencing in a study of blood T cell repertoires in COVID-19. Study-level background: COVID-19 samples collected from the United States, Italy and Spain covered acute and convalescent phases. T cells, B-cell-depleted T cells, or PBMCs provided the cDNA or gDNA that served as material.

Original processing notes: It was from reference gene primer amplification that nucleated cell counts were estimated. Measured with immunoSEQ multiplex PCR; TCRdb has only the in-frame clones, and not every one. V, J and clone size are those of that table, while D and trimming were read from the DNA. Among 120,000 to 150,000 clones listed, approximately 87% were seen once. The sample taken for sequencing was peripheral blood. This sequence originates from a woman aged 40 to 50 with acute or convalescent COVID-19.

CDR3 region: CASSLSPTGGFMNTEAFF. CDR3 sequence (DNA): TGTGCCAGCAGCTTATCCCCAACAGGGGGCTTTATGAACACTGAAGCTTTCTTT. This chain connects TRBV7-6 to TRBJ1-1; 9 nucleotides match TRBD1. This CDR3 region has 18 residues. Per germline, CDR1 SGHVS and CDR2 FNYEAQ. V gave up 2 bases and J gave up 0 bases; unmatched junction bases: 10.